These 27 T cell receptor beta chains originate from one sample sequenced in a study of patients and donors after allogeneic stem cell transplantation (dated by TCRdb to 2018 to 2020). The library was prepared using RT-PCR. The sample was run on a NextSeq 550. TCRdb reworked the public reads: Q25 trimming with fastp, MiXCR clone assembly, productive beta chains retained. Rows matching on CDR3 protein sequence are summarized as one entry with the most common DNA and genes. This sample comprises 30,000 to 35,000 distinct CDR3 sequences, about 6.8% of them detected only once. The ten biggest clones cover roughly 34% of the sample. The source material was blood, either unsorted or a sorted T cell fraction (not recorded which). The origin of the receptors is a human donor who was either an allogeneic HSCT recipient or a stem cell or donor lymphocyte infusion donor (not recorded which). It is not recorded whose cells these are; they may come from a transplant donor.

The chain employs TRBV20-1 and TRBJ2-7; D is undetermined. Germline V gene lookup returns CDR1 DFQATT and CDR2 SNEGSKA (reference sequence). This CDR3 has 15 residues. V lost 6 bases to trimming and J lost 2 bases, with 20 bases between them. Written as DNA, the CDR3 is TGCAGTGCCAACTCCGGGTCCCGGGCGGCCTACGAGCAGTACTTC. This sequence encodes CSANSGSRAAYEQYF.

This clonotype was recorded at least ten times. CDR3: CASSLSTLRHTQYF. In DNA form, the CDR3 reads TGTGCCAGCAGTTTATCGACGCTAAGACATACGCAGTATTTT. The gene calls are TRBV27 and TRBJ2-3; D not resolved. In germline, CDR1 is MNHEY, CDR2 SMNVEV (reference sequence). Deletions cut 0 bases from V and 7 bases from J, with 11 bases between. This CDR3 comprises 14 residues.

J is TRBJ2-1 and V is TRBV28, with D tentatively TRBD2 (6 bases). CDR1 is MDHEN, CDR2 SYDVKM, per germline. The CDR3 covers 15 residues. The V and J ends lost 6 bases and 9 bases respectively, with 21 bases between them. The CDR3 reads CASRPLAEVPSEQFF. In nucleotides, the CDR3 is TGTGCCAGCAGGCCATTAGCGGAGGTTCCTTCTGAGCAGTTCTTC.

This clonotype was picked up many times. This chain connects TRBV4-2 to TRBJ2-1, with TRBD2 identical over 7 bases. V gave up 0 bases and J gave up 8 bases; unmatched junction bases: 10. The CDR3 runs 16 residues. Germline V gives CDR1 LGHNA, CDR2 YNFKEQ. CDR3 sequence (DNA): TGTGCCAGCAGCCAAGAAGGCGGGAGACCCGACTATGAGCAGTTCTTC. It encodes CASSQEGGRPDYEQFF.

This clonotype has ten or more counts. This sequence joins TRBV12-3 or TRBV12-4 and TRBJ2-4, with TRBD1 as a possible D gene (6 bases). V was pared by 5 bases and J by 6 bases, with 14 bases between. This CDR3 is built from 14 residues. CDR3 residues: CASSGGSQGNIQYF. The CDR3 DNA reads as TGTGCCAGCAGTGGTGGGTCACAGGGAAACATTCAGTACTTC.

This clonotype was found a few times. The CDR3 region is CASSTTGGFDEKLFF. The CDR3 nucleotides read TGCGCCAGCAGTACGACAGGGGGCTTTGATGAAAAACTGTTTTTT. This chain joins TRBV10-2 and TRBJ1-4; 10 nucleotides align to TRBD1. From germline, CDR1 is WSHSY and CDR2 SAAADI. This CDR3 has 15 amino acids. V lost 5 bases to trimming and J lost 6 bases; unmatched junction nucleotides: 6.

There are many counts of this clonotype. This sequence joins TRBV12-3 or TRBV12-4 and TRBJ1-1, with a weak D call TRBD1 (6 bases). This CDR3 comprises 11 residues. V lost 6 bases to trimming and J lost 11 bases, with 13 bases between them. The CDR3 reads CASSRGLRAFF. CDR3 nucleotides: TGTGCCAGCAGCAGGGGACTGCGGGCTTTCTTT.

In this sample, this clonotype turned up a few times. This chain joins TRBV5-5 and TRBJ2-7, with D maybe TRBD2 (5 bases). V was clipped by 5 bases and J by 0 bases, with 15 bases between them. The CDR3 is 15 amino acids. Germline CDR1 reads SGHKS; CDR2 reads YYEKEE (reference sequence). This CDR3 is CASSPRVGDSYEQYF. The CDR3 DNA sequence: TGTGCCAGCAGTCCTCGCGTGGGAGACTCCTACGAGCAGTACTTC.

Many counts were recorded for this clonotype. The J gene is TRBJ2-4, the V gene TRBV11-2, with 8 nucleotides matching TRBD1. CDR1 and CDR2 from the germline V gene are SGHAT and FQNNGV. With 0 bases clipped from V and 7 bases from J, the junction kept 5 bases outside the gene matches. The CDR3 length is 15 residues. For the CDR3, the DNA is TGTGCCAGCAGCTTAGAAGGCACAGGGGGGAACATTCAGTACTTC. As protein: CASSLEGTGGNIQYF.

This clonotype has just a few counts. The chain combines TRBV7-9 with TRBJ2-4, with 7 bases lining up with TRBD2. Trimming cost V 4 bases and J 5 bases; bases outside gene matches: 5. The CDR3 is 14 residues long. Germline loops: CDR1 SEHNR, CDR2 FQNEAQ (reference sequence). CDR3: CASSWVSGQNIQYF. The CDR3 region has the DNA TGTGCCAGCAGCTGGGTTAGCGGGCAAAACATTCAGTACTTC.

In its sample, this clonotype was seen many times. The chain recombines TRBV2 with TRBJ1-2, with TRBD1 identical over 7 bases. Losses at the gene ends were 6 bases for V and 7 bases for J; bases not matched to a gene: 5. The germline gives CDR1 SNHLY, CDR2 FYNNEI. This CDR3 has 12 residues. CDR3 loop: CASRQGSGGYTF. CDR3 in DNA: TGTGCCAGCAGACAGGGGTCGGGTGGCTACACCTTC.

This clonotype was detected ten times or more. The chain links TRBV24-1 to TRBJ2-2; D is possibly TRBD1 (6 bases). Trimming took 9 bases from V and 1 from J, leaving 8 bases between them. The CDR3 consists of 13 residues. Germline V gene lookup returns CDR1 KGHDR and CDR2 SFDVKD. The CDR3, as DNA: TGTGCCACCGGGGGCTGGAACACCGGGGAGCTGTTTTTT. Translation gives CATGGWNTGELFF.

This clonotype was found a few times. The J gene is TRBJ2-3, the V gene TRBV9, with D possibly TRBD1 on 6 matching bases. There are 14 residues in the CDR3. The germline gives CDR1 SGDLS, CDR2 YYNGEE. Trimming stripped 4 bases from V and 1 base from J, with 10 bases between. The CDR3, as DNA: TGTGCCAGCAGCACGGGACACCGCACAGATACGCAGTATTTT. This encodes CASSTGHRTDTQYF.

This clonotype has ten or more counts. The chain combines TRBV4-3 with TRBJ1-6, with D tentatively TRBD1 (6 bases). Per germline, CDR1 LGHNA and CDR2 YSLEER. V was shortened by 0 bases and J by 8 bases, with 11 bases between the two germline ends. The CDR3 is made up of 15 amino acids. CDR3 amino acids: CASSQDAGGDSPLHF. Written as DNA, the CDR3 is TGCGCCAGCAGCCAAGATGCGGGGGGCGATTCACCCCTCCACTTT.

This sequence joins TRBV7-9 and TRBJ1-2, with D possibly TRBD1 on 6 matching bases. The CDR3 spans 12 residues. Trimming removed 5 bases at V and 8 bases at J, with 12 bases between. Germline V gene lookup returns CDR1 SEHNR and CDR2 FQNEAQ (reference sequence). CDR3 protein: CASSRDTRGYTF. The CDR3 nucleotides are TGTGCCAGCAGCCGGGACACCCGAGGCTACACCTTC.

This clonotype was recorded many times. The chain combines TRBV7-8 with TRBJ1-6; TRBD1 matches 9 bases. Germline loops: CDR1 SGHVS, CDR2 FQNEAQ. V was clipped by 5 bases and J by 9 bases; unmatched bases: 11. The CDR3 contains 16 residues. As DNA, the CDR3 is TGTGCCAGCAGCCTCATCCACAGGGGGCTAGGTTCACCCCTCCACTTT. The encoded protein is CASSLIHRGLGSPLHF. Full variable domain (missing parts from reference TRBV7-8 and TRBJ1-6): GAGVSQSPRYKVAKRGQDVALRCDPISGHVSLFWYQQALGQGPEFLTYFQNEAQLDKSGLPSDRFFAERPEGSVSTLKIQRTQQEDSAVYLCASSLIHRGLGSPLHFGNGTRLTVT.

This clonotype came up many times. This chain links TRBV13 with TRBJ2-1, with D unresolved. CDR1 and CDR2 from the germline V gene are PRHDT and FYEKMQ (reference sequence). The CDR3 is 11 amino acids. The V end lost 1 base, the J end lost 8 bases, and 3 bases lay between the germline ends. Here the CDR3 DNA reads TGTGCCAGCAGCTTAGCTCATGAGCAGTTCTTC. This gives the protein CASSLAHEQFF.

In this sample, this clonotype turned up many times. The chain couples TRBV20-1 to TRBJ2-7; D is possibly TRBD2 (6 bases). The germline V gene has CDR1 DFQATT and CDR2 SNEGSKA (reference sequence). CDR3 length: 14 residues. V lost 6 bases and J 5 bases, leaving 20 bases between the germline ends. The CDR3 loop is CSAFAGTEANEQYF. The CDR3 DNA reads as TGCAGTGCCTTTGCCGGGACTGAAGCGAACGAGCAGTACTTC.

A few counts support this clonotype. The chain combines TRBV25-1 with TRBJ2-6; 8 bases line up with TRBD1. CDR3 length: 16 amino acids. V trimming: 3 bases; J trimming: 4 bases; junction bases outside the gene matches: 5. Looked up from germline, CDR1 is MGHDK and CDR2 is SYGVNS. CDR3: CASSDGTGAGANVLTF. The CDR3, as DNA: TGTGCCAGCAGTGATGGGACAGGAGCGGGGGCCAACGTCCTGACTTTC.

This clonotype was seen at least ten times. This chain uses TRBV5-4 with TRBJ2-1; D not certain. This CDR3 contains 12 residues. V was trimmed by 4 bases and J by 6 bases, leaving 8 bases between them. Germline CDR1 reads SGHNT; CDR2 reads YYREEE (reference sequence). CDR3 region: CASSPLSNEQFF. The DNA for the CDR3 is TGTGCCAGCAGCCCCCTATCCAATGAGCAGTTCTTC. The whole variable domain, remainder taken from reference TRBV5-4 and TRBJ2-1, is ETGVTQSPTHLIKTRGQQVTLRCSSQSGHNTVSWYQQALGQGPQFIFQYYREEENGRGNFPPRFSGLQFPNYSSELNVNALELDDSALYLCASSPLSNEQFFGPGTRLTVL.

This clonotype has more than one count but fewer than ten. This chain uses TRBV7-6 with TRBJ2-1; D gene uncertain. The CDR3 is 14 residues long. Germline loops: CDR1 SGHVS, CDR2 FNYEAQ. V lost 4 bases to trimming and J lost 4 bases, with 11 bases between them. CDR3 loop: CASSSLEAYNEQFF. CDR3 bases: TGTGCCAGCAGCTCGCTAGAGGCATACAATGAGCAGTTCTTC.

The sample holds one count of this clonotype. This may arise from a read error, as a much more abundant clone is one base away. Since no conserved phenylalanine or tryptophan closes the CDR3, a read error is the likely cause. V usage is TRBV5-1 and J usage is TRBJ2-2, with D maybe TRBD1 (6 bases). Germline V gene sequence: CDR1 SGHRS, CDR2 YFSETQ. The ends were cut back, 4 bases at V and 4 bases at J, with 8 bases in the middle. The CDR3 has 13 amino acids. This CDR3 is CASSLQGTGELFL. The CDR3, as DNA: TGCGCCAGCAGCCTACAGGGCACCGGGGAGCTGTTTCTT.

This clonotype was seen at least ten times. The chain joins TRBV11-2 to TRBJ1-6; D gene unclear. Trimming removed 4 bases at V and 5 bases at J, with 18 bases between. This CDR3 comprises 17 residues. Looked up from germline, CDR1 is SGHAT and CDR2 is FQNNGV. The CDR3 region has the DNA TGTGCCAGCAGCTCCCACGGGGTCCGGGCGGATAATTCACCCCTCCACTTT. Translated, it gives CASSSHGVRADNSPLHF.

This clonotype was observed many times. The gene calls are TRBV6-2 or TRBV6-3 and TRBJ2-1; perhaps D is TRBD1 or TRBD2 (5 bases each). CDR3 length: 16 amino acids. Trimming shortened V by 2 bases and J by 0 bases, and 11 bases separated the two germline ends. Germline V gives CDR1 MNHEY, CDR2 SVGEGT. The CDR3 region is CASSYGGAVSYNEQFF. CDR3 bases: TGTGCCAGCAGTTACGGGGGAGCAGTCTCCTACAATGAGCAGTTCTTC.

This clonotype was found many times. CDR3 DNA: TGCGCCAGCAGCCAATATGGATATCGGAGAGAGCAAGCTTTCTTT. Translation gives CASSQYGYRREQAFF. The gene calls are TRBV4-3 and TRBJ1-1; D is unclear. Germline loops: CDR1 LGHNA, CDR2 YSLEER. V lost 2 bases and J 9 bases, leaving 19 bases between the germline ends. The CDR3 is 15 residues long.

This clonotype was seen at least ten times. The chain is built from TRBV20-1 and TRBJ2-3; D assignment may be TRBD1 or TRBD2 (5 bases each). This CDR3 comprises 14 residues. V gave up 6 bases and J gave up 1 base, with 14 bases separating them. Germline V gene sequence: CDR1 DFQATT, CDR2 SNEGSKA (reference sequence). CDR3 nucleotide sequence: TGCAGTGCCCCGAGGGACCCCGGCACAGATACGCAGTATTTT. Translating it yields CSAPRDPGTDTQYF.

This clonotype turned up a few times. The chain uses TRBV20-1 and TRBJ2-7; 9 bases align to TRBD1. V was pared by 3 bases and J by 6 bases, with 6 bases of the junction left unmatched. This CDR3 is 13 amino acids long. Germline CDR1 is DFQATT and CDR2 is SNEGSKA (reference sequence). DNA of the CDR3: TGCAGTGCTAGGCGACAGGGGGTTGTCGAGCAGTACTTC. Translating gives CSARRQGVVEQYF.